The 9 T cell receptor beta chains reported below all come from one sample, sequenced in a study of blood T cell repertoires in COVID-19. The method was immunoSEQ multiplex PCR; TCRdb's version includes in-frame clones alone and lacks a portion of them. Of 90,000 to 100,000 clones listed, about 81% are singletons. The sample was peripheral blood. The receptors were sampled from a man older than 75 with acute or convalescent COVID-19.

The chain is built from TRBV18 and TRBJ1-6; 7 bases align to TRBD1. Trimming took 1 base from V and 6 from J; bases not matched to a gene: 9. The CDR3 consists of 17 residues. From germline, CDR1 is KGHSH and CDR2 LQKENI. The CDR3 DNA reads TGTGCCAGCTCACCACTGGGACAGCAGACATCTAATTCACCCCTCCACTTT. It codes for CASSPLGQQTSNSPLHF.

The chain has TRBV28 and TRBJ1-2; possible D gene TRBD1, 5 bases. This CDR3 has 13 residues. Looked up from germline, CDR1 is MDHEN and CDR2 is SYDVKM. The ends were cut back, 6 bases at V and 8 bases at J, with 16 bases in the middle. CDR3 bases: TGTGCCAGCAGGGATGGCCAGGGAGGAGGCTACACCTTC. This codes for CASRDGQGGGYTF.

V gene TRBV7-2 combines with J gene TRBJ2-1; 7 nucleotides line up with TRBD2. V lost 7 bases to trimming and J lost 8 bases; unmatched junction nucleotides: 8. Germline CDR1 SGHTA, CDR2 FQGNSA. This CDR3 is built from 13 residues. The CDR3 DNA is TGTGCCAGCACCAGCGGGGCCCTGGATGAGCAGTTCTTC. This encodes CASTSGALDEQFF.

V and J are TRBV27 and TRBJ1-1; D unclear. Trimming stripped 3 bases from V and 5 bases from J, with 10 bases between. Germline loops: CDR1 MNHEY, CDR2 SMNVEV (reference sequence). This CDR3 spans 13 amino acids. CDR3 loop: CASSFKTETEAFF. The CDR3 DNA is TGTGCCAGCAGTTTTAAGACGGAGACTGAAGCTTTCTTT.

This chain uses TRBV2 with TRBJ2-5, with TRBD1 matching over 7 bases. J was trimmed by 5 bases and V by 4 bases; bases with no gene match: 10. From germline, CDR1 is SNHLY and CDR2 FYNNEI. This CDR3 spans 15 amino acids. CDR3: CASSGMTGFKETQYF. Here the CDR3 DNA reads TGTGCCAGCAGTGGAATGACAGGGTTTAAGGAGACCCAGTACTTC.

The gene calls are TRBV9 and TRBJ2-7; tentative D call: TRBD2 (5 bases). The CDR3 is 14 amino acids. The germline CDR1 and CDR2 sequences are SGDLS and YYNGEE. Trimming shortened V by 1 base and J by 0 bases, and 8 bases separated the two germline ends. Written as DNA, the CDR3 is TGTGCCAGCAGCGTATTAGGGAGCTCCTACGAGCAGTACTTC. Encoded protein: CASSVLGSSYEQYF. Combining the CDR3 with reference TRBV9 and TRBJ2-7 gives the whole variable domain DSGVTQTPKHLITATGQRVTLRCSPRSGDLSVYWYQQSLDQGLQFLIQYYNGEERAKGNILERFSAQQFPDLHSELNLSSLELGDSALYFCASSVLGSSYEQYFGPGTRLTVT.

J is TRBJ2-2 and V is TRBV19; no clear D. CDR1 and CDR2 from the germline V gene are LNHDA and SQIVND (reference sequence). V lost 5 bases to trimming and J lost 4 bases, with 11 bases between them. The CDR3 runs to 14 residues. The DNA for the CDR3 is TGTGCCAGTAGTGAGGTGGCGATCACCGGGGAGCTGTTTTTT. Protein: CASSEVAITGELFF.

V usage is TRBV27 and J usage is TRBJ2-7, with 12 bases matching TRBD2. After removal of 7 bases from V and 5 bases from J, the junction contained 18 bases not matched to a gene. The germline CDR1 and CDR2 sequences are MNHEY and SMNVEV (reference sequence). The length of the CDR3 is 18 residues. The CDR3 sequence: CASTEAASGREISNEQYF. CDR3 coding DNA: TGTGCCAGCACGGAGGCGGCTAGCGGGAGGGAGATATCGAACGAGCAGTACTTC.

The gene calls are TRBV11-2 and TRBJ2-2; tentative D call: TRBD1 (5 bases). The CDR3 has 15 amino acids. Germline V gene data show CDR1 as SGHAT and CDR2 as FQNNGV. With 4 bases removed from V and 4 bases from J, the gap between germline ends came to 13 bases. In nucleotides, the CDR3 is TGTGCCAGCAGCTGGGTAGGGGTGGCCACCGGGGAGCTGTTTTTT. This gives the protein CASSWVGVATGELFF.